This TCR beta chain was identified during a study of regulatory T cells in long-lasting Graves disease. Library construction for TCR beta used iRepertoire HTBI primers and Arm-PCR of CDR3 regions. TCRdb processed the multiplex PCR reads anew with MiXCR; each CDR3 protein has one entry. The sample lists around 460,000 distinct CDR3 sequences, approximately 15% occurring once. Indicated time point: newly diagnosed GD, antithyroid drugs for less than 3 months. After RNA was extracted from PBMCs, the TCR library was made from it. The V segment lost 2 bases and the J segment 1 base; nucleotides outside the gene matches: 6. The CDR3 is 16 residues long. In germline, CDR1 is LGHDT, CDR2 YNNKEL (reference sequence). Regarding the study as a whole: TRBV28, TRBJ1-2 and TRBJ2-5 were favored in persistent disease. Shared public clonotypes totalled 2,741 in persistent patients, compared with about 990 in new patients.

This clonotype was picked up a small number of times. The antigen remains undetermined. These data were also reused for a study on T cells in Graves' hyperthyroidism and ophthalmopathy.

The source material was peripheral blood mononuclear cells (PBMCs), sampled at new diagnosis, from a patient treated with antithyroid drugs. This TCR was sampled from a woman in her forties or fifties with Graves disease. The chain recombines TRBV3-1 with TRBJ2-7; TRBD1 aligns across 9 bases. CDR3 bases: TGTGCCAGCAGCCAAAAGCGCGGGACAGGGTCCTACGAGCAGTACTTC. It translates to CASSQKRGTGSYEQYF.